These 15 T cell receptor beta chains were sequenced from one sample in a study of shared clonotypes between healthy human individuals. Clones were sequenced by immunoSEQ multiplex PCR, and TCRdb holds only the in-frame ones, with some missing. The sample consists of 2 million to 3 million clones, 93% of them appearing once. Input material: naive CD4+ T cells from PBMCs. Noted subset: CD45RA+ positively selected. The source of these receptors is a man between 18 and 35 years old in good health. Some clones in this sample may be carry-over from other donors' samples.

This clone has a single count. Other DNA sequences in this specimen translate into the identical CDR3. The chain employs TRBV5-1 and TRBJ2-1, with 11 bases fitting TRBD2. Germline values: CDR1 SGHRS, CDR2 YFSETQ. V was pared by 4 bases and J by 5 bases, with 5 bases of the junction left unmatched. The CDR3 sequence is 15 residues long. As DNA, the CDR3 is TGCGCCAGCAGCCCGGGACTAGCGGACGACAATGAGCAGTTCTTC. Its protein is CASSPGLADDNEQFF.

The chain is built from TRBV9 and TRBJ2-1, with D perhaps TRBD2 (5 bases). CDR3 size: 15 residues. Deletions cut 8 bases from V and 9 bases from J, with 24 bases between. Per germline, CDR1 SGDLS and CDR2 YYNGEE. The CDR3 spells CASGNREVQVREQFF. CDR3 DNA: TGTGCCAGTGGGAACCGGGAAGTCCAGGTCCGTGAGCAGTTCTTC. Full variable domain (missing parts from reference TRBV9 and TRBJ2-1): DSGVTQTPKHLITATGQRVTLRCSPRSGDLSVYWYQQSLDQGLQFLIQYYNGEERAKGNILERFSAQQFPDLHSELNLSSLELGDSALYFCASGNREVQVREQFFGPGTRLTVL.

This chain uses TRBV5-8 with TRBJ1-2; no firm D call. The CDR3 has 13 residues. V was shortened by 4 bases and J by 2 bases, with 9 bases between the two germline ends. Germline V gene lookup returns CDR1 SGHTS and CDR2 YDEGEE. The CDR3 is CASSGDTNYGYTF. CDR3 DNA sequence: TGTGCCAGCAGCGGCGACACAAACTATGGCTACACCTTC. The entire variable domain, with the rest obtained from reference TRBV5-8 and TRBJ1-2, is as follows: EAGVTQSPTHLIKTRGQQATLRCSPISGHTSVYWYQQALGLGLQFLLWYDEGEERNRGNFPPRFSGRQFPNYSSELNVNALELEDSALYLCASSGDTNYGYTFGSGTRLTVV.

V gene TRBV11-1 combines with J gene TRBJ2-5; D is ambiguous. This CDR3 region has 17 residues. CDR1 is SGHAT and CDR2 is FQDESV in the germline V gene (reference sequence). V was clipped by 1 base and J by 1 base, with 16 bases between them. The CDR3 region has the DNA TGTGCCAGCAGCTTAGGGCCCCGCGGCTGGGGCCAAGAGACCCAGTACTTC. Amino acids: CASSLGPRGWGQETQYF. Supplemented by reference TRBV11-1 and TRBJ2-5, the full variable domain reads EAEVAQSPRYKITEKSQAVAFWCDPISGHATLYWYRQILGQGPELLVQFQDESVVDDSQLPKDRFSAERLKGVDSTLKIQPAELGDSAMYLCASSLGPRGWGQETQYFGPGTRLLVL.

The rearrangement joins TRBV28 to TRBJ2-1; 12 bases are shared with TRBD2. J lost 6 bases, V lost 2 bases, and 5 bases had no gene match. Germline V gene lookup returns CDR1 MDHEN and CDR2 SYDVKM. This CDR3 contains 16 residues. The CDR3 DNA reads as TGTGCCAGCAGTTTAGCCGGGACTAGCGGGTCCAATGAGCAGTTCTTC. Amino acids: CASSLAGTSGSNEQFF. Full variable domain (missing parts from reference TRBV28 and TRBJ2-1): DVKVTQSSRYLVKRTGEKVFLECVQDMDHENMFWYRQDPGLGLRLIYFSYDVKMKEKGDIPEGYSVSREKKERFSLILESASTNQTSMYLCASSLAGTSGSNEQFFGPGTRLTVL.

In the case of this clone: In the same sample, other DNA sequences code for this CDR3. V is TRBV5-6 and J is TRBJ2-2; D ambiguous. CDR1 and CDR2 (germline): SGHDT, YYEEEE. This CDR3 has 13 residues. Trimming removed 2 bases from V and 4 bases from J, with 6 bases in between. The CDR3 protein is CASSLGRTGELFF. The CDR3 nucleotides read TGTGCCAGCAGCTTAGGGCGCACCGGGGAGCTGTTTTTT.

The chain combines TRBV4-3 with TRBJ2-1; TRBD2 matches at 11 bases. CDR1 is LGHNA and CDR2 is YSLEER in the germline V gene. J was trimmed by 0 bases and V by 0 bases; bases with no gene match: 13. CDR3 size: 21 residues. CDR3 in amino acids: CASSQDMVGTSGTLSYNEQFF. The CDR3 DNA reads as TGCGCCAGCAGCCAAGATATGGTAGGGACTAGCGGAACCCTCTCCTACAATGAGCAGTTCTTC.

The rearrangement joins TRBV5-1 to TRBJ2-7; D may be TRBD1 (5 bases). This CDR3 has 15 amino acids. Germline V lookup: CDR1 SGHRS, CDR2 YFSETQ. V was pared by 4 bases and J by 3 bases, with 17 bases between. CDR3 loop: CASSPIPQADYEQYF. The CDR3 nucleotides are TGCGCCAGCAGCCCGATCCCACAGGCCGACTACGAGCAGTACTTC.

CDR3 loop: CASNTGAYGYTF. As DNA, the CDR3 is TGTGCCAGCAACACGGGAGCTTATGGCTACACCTTC. The genes are TRBV28 and TRBJ1-2, with D uncertain. Germline V gene lookup returns CDR1 MDHEN and CDR2 SYDVKM. CDR3 length: 12 amino acids. V was pared by 7 bases and J by 5 bases, with 11 bases between.

V gene TRBV10-3 combines with J gene TRBJ2-7; TRBD1 might be the D (6 bases). This CDR3 spans 12 amino acids. Trimming took 4 bases from V and 12 from J, leaving 16 bases between them. In germline, CDR1 is ENHRY, CDR2 SYGVKD. CDR3: CAISGGTPGWYF. CDR3 coding DNA: TGTGCCATCAGTGGGGGGACACCCGGATGGTACTTC.

The chain links TRBV14 to TRBJ1-4; unclear D gene. V was cut by 0 bases and J by 10 bases, with 12 bases left in between. CDR1 is SGHDN, CDR2 FVKESK, per germline. This CDR3 is built from 14 residues. CDR3 residues: CASSQDLGPGKLFF. The CDR3 coding sequence is TGTGCCAGCAGCCAAGATCTTGGCCCCGGAAAACTGTTTTTT.

The chain is built from TRBV9 and TRBJ2-5, with D possibly TRBD1 on 6 matching bases. V lost 4 bases to trimming and J lost 4 bases, with 17 bases between them. From germline, CDR1 is SGDLS and CDR2 YYNGEE. The CDR3 extends over 15 amino acids. CDR3 nucleotide sequence: TGTGCCAGCAGCTTCGGGACCGCGACAGGAGAGACCCAGTACTTC. This gives the protein CASSFGTATGETQYF.

This chain links TRBV15 with TRBJ2-3; no clear D gene. Trimming removed 8 bases at V and 3 bases at J, with 9 bases between. The CDR3 runs to 12 residues. Germline values: CDR1 LNHNV, CDR2 YYDKDF (reference sequence). The CDR3 sequence is CATRASTDTQYF. The CDR3 DNA is TGTGCCACCCGGGCCTCTACAGATACGCAGTATTTT.

The CDR3 loop reads CASSRGGSYEQYF. For the CDR3, the DNA is TGTGCCAGCTCCCGGGGGGGATCCTACGAGCAGTACTTC. The genes are TRBV27 and TRBJ2-7, with TRBD2 identical over 8 bases. V dropped 8 bases and J dropped 1; count of bases not matched to a gene: 4. CDR1 and CDR2 (germline): MNHEY, SMNVEV (reference sequence). The CDR3 covers 13 residues.

The chain links TRBV28 to TRBJ1-2; D may be TRBD1 (5 bases). The V end lost 6 bases, the J end lost 7 bases, and 15 bases lay between the germline ends. Germline CDR1 and CDR2: MDHEN and SYDVKM. The CDR3 extends over 13 amino acids. DNA of the CDR3: TGTGCCAGCAGGCGGGACCCACGGGGTGGCTACACCTTC. Translated: CASRRDPRGGYTF.